This is a list of T cell receptor beta chains from one sample in a study of shared clonotypes between healthy human individuals. This table comes from immunoSEQ multiplex PCR, and its TCRdb copy is limited to in-frame clones, with some not included. Of roughly 550,000 clones in the sample, 95% were seen once. The sample comprised naive CD8+ T cells sorted from blood. The receptor set was obtained from a young woman in good health. CDR3s include the opening cysteine and the closing phenylalanine or tryptophan. A D gene is named only where the DNA matches it firmly.

d_gene	v_gene	j_gene	CDR3aa	CDR3nt
.	TRBV9	TRBJ2-1	CASSAGGLDEQFF	TGTGCCAGCAGCGCAGGGGGGTTGGATGAGCAGTTCTTC
.	TRBV2	TRBJ2-6	CASSERVTGVSGANVLTF	TGTGCCAGCAGTGAAAGGGTAACGGGAGTCTCTGGGGCCAACGTCCTGACTTTC
.	TRBV9	TRBJ2-2	CASSVSGDNPNTGELFF	TGTGCCAGCAGCGTATCAGGGGACAACCCGAACACCGGGGAGCTGTTTTTT
TRBD2	TRBV19	TRBJ2-7	CASSDKTGTSGYEQYF	TGTGCCAGTAGCGACAAAACCGGGACTAGCGGATACGAGCAGTACTTC
.	TRBV6-6	TRBJ1-2	CASSAGTNGYTF	TGTGCCAGCAGCGCCGGGACAAATGGCTACACCTTC
.	TRBV9	TRBJ2-3	CASSGGGITDTQYF	TGTGCCAGCAGTGGTGGCGGGATCACAGATACGCAGTATTTT
.	TRBV27	TRBJ2-3	CASSPRTSLTSTDTQYF	TGTGCCAGCAGTCCTAGGACATCCTTAACTAGCACAGATACGCAGTATTTT
TRBD2	TRBV27	TRBJ2-3	CASSSRTSLRGGDTQYF	TGTGCCAGCAGTTCCAGGACTAGCCTCAGAGGGGGAGATACGCAGTATTTT
TRBD2	TRBV5-1	TRBJ2-1	CASSPAGVNEQFF	TGCGCCAGCAGCCCTGCGGGAGTAAATGAGCAGTTCTTC
.	TRBV2	TRBJ2-7	CASRDPNRLLYEQYF	TGTGCCAGCAGAGATCCCAACAGGTTACTTTACGAGCAGTACTTC
.	TRBV28	TRBJ1-1	CASSATPNTEAFF	TGTGCCAGCAGTGCCACCCCGAACACTGAAGCTTTCTTT
TRBD1	TRBV12-5	TRBJ2-2	CASGFQKPDRPNTGELFF	TGTGCTAGTGGTTTCCAGAAACCGGACAGGCCAAACACCGGGGAGCTGTTTTTT
.	TRBV28	TRBJ2-5	CASSPLEQETQYF	TGTGCCAGCAGTCCGCTAGAACAAGAGACCCAGTACTTC
TRBD2	TRBV2	TRBJ2-1	CASSGTSGSDEQFF	TGTGCCAGCAGTGGGACTAGCGGGAGTGATGAGCAGTTCTTC
.	TRBV6-1	TRBJ1-5	CASSERGREGQPQHF	TGTGCCAGCAGTGAAAGGGGCAGGGAGGGTCAGCCCCAGCATTTT
TRBD2	TRBV15	TRBJ2-3	CATSGTSGFADTQYF	TGTGCCACCAGCGGGACTAGCGGGTTTGCAGATACGCAGTATTTT
.	TRBV19	TRBJ2-1	CASSIVPDNEQFF	TGTGCCAGTAGTATAGTCCCGGACAATGAGCAGTTCTTC
.	TRBV13	TRBJ1-2	CASSLGGIANYGYTF	TGTGCCAGCAGCTTAGGAGGGATAGCTAACTATGGCTACACCTTC
TRBD2	TRBV27	TRBJ2-7	CASGPGLAYEQYF	TGTGCCAGCGGACCGGGACTAGCCTACGAGCAGTACTTC
.	TRBV7-9	TRBJ2-4	CASSRSMETGRNIQYF	TGTGCCAGCAGCCGCTCTATGGAGACAGGGAGGAACATTCAGTACTTC
.	TRBV10-3	TRBJ2-5	CAISESIKPGLPQETQYF	TGTGCCATCAGTGAGTCCATAAAGCCGGGACTCCCTCAAGAGACCCAGTACTTC
TRBD1	TRBV2	TRBJ1-5	CASLGRPGTEPNQPQHF	TGTGCCAGCCTCGGTCGCCCCGGGACAGAACCTAATCAGCCCCAGCATTTT
.	TRBV5-1	TRBJ2-7	CASSMGLSSYEQYF	TGCGCCAGCAGTATGGGGCTGAGCTCCTACGAGCAGTACTTC
.	TRBV28	TRBJ1-4	CASSLEGRVPITNEKLFF	TGTGCCAGCAGTTTAGAGGGCAGAGTCCCTATAACTAATGAAAAACTGTTTTTT
.	TRBV5-1	TRBJ2-1	CASSFGLDEQFF	TGCGCCAGCAGCTTCGGACTGGACGAGCAGTTCTTC